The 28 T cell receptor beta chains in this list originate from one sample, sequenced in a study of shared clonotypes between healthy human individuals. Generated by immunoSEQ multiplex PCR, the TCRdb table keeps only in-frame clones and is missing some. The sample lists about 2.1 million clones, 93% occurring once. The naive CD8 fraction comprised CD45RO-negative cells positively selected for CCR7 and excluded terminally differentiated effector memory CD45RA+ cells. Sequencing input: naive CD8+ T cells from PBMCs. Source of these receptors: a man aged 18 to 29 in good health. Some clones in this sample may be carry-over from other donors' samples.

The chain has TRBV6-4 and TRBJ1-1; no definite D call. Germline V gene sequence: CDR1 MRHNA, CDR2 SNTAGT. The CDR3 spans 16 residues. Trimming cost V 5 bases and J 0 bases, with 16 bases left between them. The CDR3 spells CASSLPENPVNTEAFF. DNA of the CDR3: TGTGCCAGCAGTCTGCCCGAGAACCCTGTGAACACTGAAGCTTTCTTT.

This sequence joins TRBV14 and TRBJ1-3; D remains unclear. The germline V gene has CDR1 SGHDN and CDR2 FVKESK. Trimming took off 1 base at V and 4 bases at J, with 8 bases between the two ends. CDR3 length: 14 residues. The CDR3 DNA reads TGTGCCAGCAGCCAAGTACCCCTCGGAAACACCATATATTTT. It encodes CASSQVPLGNTIYF.

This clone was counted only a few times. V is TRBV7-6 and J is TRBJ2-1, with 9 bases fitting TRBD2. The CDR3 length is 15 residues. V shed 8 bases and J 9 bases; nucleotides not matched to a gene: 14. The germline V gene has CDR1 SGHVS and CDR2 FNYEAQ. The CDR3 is CASDLAGGPGGEQFF. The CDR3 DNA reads TGTGCCAGCGATCTGGCGGGAGGGCCAGGAGGTGAGCAGTTCTTC.

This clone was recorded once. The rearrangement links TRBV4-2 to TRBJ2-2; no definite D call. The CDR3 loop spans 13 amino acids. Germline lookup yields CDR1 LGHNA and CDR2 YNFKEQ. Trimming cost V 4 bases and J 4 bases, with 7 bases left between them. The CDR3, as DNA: TGTGCCAGCAGCCTACCCAGCACCGGGGAGCTGTTTTTT. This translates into CASSLPSTGELFF.

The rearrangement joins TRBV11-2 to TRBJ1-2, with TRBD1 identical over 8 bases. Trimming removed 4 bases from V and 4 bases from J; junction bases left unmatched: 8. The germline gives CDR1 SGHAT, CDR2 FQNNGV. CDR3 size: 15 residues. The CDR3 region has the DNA TGTGCCAGCAGCTCGTCAGGGGGCGGCCCCTATGGCTACACCTTC. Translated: CASSSSGGGPYGYTF.

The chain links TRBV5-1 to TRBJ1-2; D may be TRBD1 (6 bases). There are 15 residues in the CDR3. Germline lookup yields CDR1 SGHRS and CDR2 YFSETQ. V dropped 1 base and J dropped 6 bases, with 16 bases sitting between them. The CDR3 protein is CASSLSSGTPDGYTF. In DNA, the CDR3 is TGCGCCAGCAGCTTGTCGTCAGGGACACCCGATGGCTACACCTTC.

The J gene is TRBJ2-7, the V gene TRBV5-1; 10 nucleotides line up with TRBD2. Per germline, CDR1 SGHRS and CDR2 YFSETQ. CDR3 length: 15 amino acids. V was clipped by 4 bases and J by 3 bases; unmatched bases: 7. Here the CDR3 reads CASSDQRTSGYEQYF. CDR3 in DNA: TGCGCCAGCAGCGACCAACGGACTAGCGGCTACGAGCAGTACTTC.

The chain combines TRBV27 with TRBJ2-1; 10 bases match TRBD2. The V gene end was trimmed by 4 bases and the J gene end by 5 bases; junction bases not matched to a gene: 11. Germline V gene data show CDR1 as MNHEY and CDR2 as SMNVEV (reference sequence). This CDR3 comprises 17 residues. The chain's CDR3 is CASSSMGLAPNDNEQFF. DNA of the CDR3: TGTGCCAGCAGTTCCATGGGACTAGCGCCCAATGACAATGAGCAGTTCTTC.

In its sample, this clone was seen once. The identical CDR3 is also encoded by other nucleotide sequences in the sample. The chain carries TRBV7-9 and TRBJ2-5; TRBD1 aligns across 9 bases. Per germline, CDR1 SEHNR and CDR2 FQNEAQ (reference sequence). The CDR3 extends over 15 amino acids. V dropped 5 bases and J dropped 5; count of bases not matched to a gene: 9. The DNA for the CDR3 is TGTGCCAGCAGCCCGGGACAGGGAGGGCGGGAGACCCAGTACTTC. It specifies CASSPGQGGRETQYF.

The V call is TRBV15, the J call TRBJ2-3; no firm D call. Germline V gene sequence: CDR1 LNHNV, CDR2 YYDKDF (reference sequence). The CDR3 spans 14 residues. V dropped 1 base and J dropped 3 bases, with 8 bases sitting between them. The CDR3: CATSRAYITDTQYF. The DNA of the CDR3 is TGTGCCACCAGCAGAGCCTACATTACAGATACGCAGTATTTT.

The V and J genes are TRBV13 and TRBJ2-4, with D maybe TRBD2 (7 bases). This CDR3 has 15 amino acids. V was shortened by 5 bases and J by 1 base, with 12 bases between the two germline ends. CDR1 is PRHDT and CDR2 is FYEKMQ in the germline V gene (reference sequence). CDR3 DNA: TGTGCCAGCAGCCAGGGGCGGGGGGCCAAAAACATTCAGTACTTC. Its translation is CASSQGRGAKNIQYF.

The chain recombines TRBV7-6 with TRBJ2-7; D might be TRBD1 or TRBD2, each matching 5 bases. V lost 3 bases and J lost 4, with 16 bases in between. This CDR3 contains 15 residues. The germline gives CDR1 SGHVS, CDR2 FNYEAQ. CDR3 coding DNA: TGTGCCAGCAGCTTCCGGGACGCTCCTCAATACGAGCAGTACTTC. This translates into CASSFRDAPQYEQYF.

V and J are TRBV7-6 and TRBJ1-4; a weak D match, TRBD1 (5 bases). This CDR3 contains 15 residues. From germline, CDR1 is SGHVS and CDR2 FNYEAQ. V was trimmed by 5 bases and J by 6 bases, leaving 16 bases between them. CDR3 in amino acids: CASSPTPGAYEKLFF. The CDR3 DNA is TGTGCCAGCAGCCCTACCCCCGGGGCCTATGAAAAACTGTTTTTT.

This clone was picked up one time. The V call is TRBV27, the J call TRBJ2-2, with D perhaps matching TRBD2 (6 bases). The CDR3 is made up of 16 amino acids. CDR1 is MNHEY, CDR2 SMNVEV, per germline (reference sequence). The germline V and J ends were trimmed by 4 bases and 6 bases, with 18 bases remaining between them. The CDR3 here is CASSSQRVQTAGELFF. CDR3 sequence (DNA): TGTGCCAGCAGTTCCCAGCGGGTCCAGACCGCCGGGGAGCTGTTTTTT.

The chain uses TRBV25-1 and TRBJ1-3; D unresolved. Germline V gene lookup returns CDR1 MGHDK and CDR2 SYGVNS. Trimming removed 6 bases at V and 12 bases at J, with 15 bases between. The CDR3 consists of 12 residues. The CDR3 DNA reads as TGTGCCAGCAGCGAGATAGGTCTCAGCATATATTTT. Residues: CASSEIGLSIYF.

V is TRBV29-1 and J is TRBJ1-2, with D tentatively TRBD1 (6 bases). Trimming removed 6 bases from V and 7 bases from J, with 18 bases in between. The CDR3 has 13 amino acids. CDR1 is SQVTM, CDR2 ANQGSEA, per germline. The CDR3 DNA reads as TGCAGCGTGGAATGGGACAAACTCGGTGGCTACACCTTC. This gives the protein CSVEWDKLGGYTF.

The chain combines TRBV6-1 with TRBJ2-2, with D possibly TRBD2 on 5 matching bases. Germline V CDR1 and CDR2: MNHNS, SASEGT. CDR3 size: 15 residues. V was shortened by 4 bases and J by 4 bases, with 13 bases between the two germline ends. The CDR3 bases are TGTGCCAGCAGTGCGACTTCCGGGGTCACCGGGGAGCTGTTTTTT. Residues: CASSATSGVTGELFF.

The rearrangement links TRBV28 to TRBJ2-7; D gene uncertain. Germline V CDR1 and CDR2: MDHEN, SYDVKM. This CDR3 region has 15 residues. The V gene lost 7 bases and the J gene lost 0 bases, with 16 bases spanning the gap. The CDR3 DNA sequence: TGTGCCAGCACCCCCGATCTCCAACCCTCCTACGAGCAGTACTTC. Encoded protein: CASTPDLQPSYEQYF.

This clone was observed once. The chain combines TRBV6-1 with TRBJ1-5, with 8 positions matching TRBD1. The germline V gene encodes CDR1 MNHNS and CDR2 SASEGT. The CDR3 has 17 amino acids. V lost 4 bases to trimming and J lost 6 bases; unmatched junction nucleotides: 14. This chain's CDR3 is CASSVPLDRGFGQPQHF. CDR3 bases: TGTGCCAGCAGTGTTCCTCTTGACAGGGGCTTCGGTCAGCCCCAGCATTTT.

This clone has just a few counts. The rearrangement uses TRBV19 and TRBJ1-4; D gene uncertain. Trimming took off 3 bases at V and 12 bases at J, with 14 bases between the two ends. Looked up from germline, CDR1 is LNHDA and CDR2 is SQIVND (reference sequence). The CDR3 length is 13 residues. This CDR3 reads CASSMGAAKELFF. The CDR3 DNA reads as TGTGCCAGTAGTATGGGCGCGGCTAAGGAACTGTTTTTT.

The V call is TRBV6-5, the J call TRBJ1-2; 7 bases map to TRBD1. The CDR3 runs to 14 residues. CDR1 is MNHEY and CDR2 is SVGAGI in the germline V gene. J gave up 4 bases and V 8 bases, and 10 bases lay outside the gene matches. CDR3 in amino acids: CASGPGQTIYGYTF. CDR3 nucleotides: TGTGCCAGCGGTCCGGGACAGACTATCTATGGCTACACCTTC.

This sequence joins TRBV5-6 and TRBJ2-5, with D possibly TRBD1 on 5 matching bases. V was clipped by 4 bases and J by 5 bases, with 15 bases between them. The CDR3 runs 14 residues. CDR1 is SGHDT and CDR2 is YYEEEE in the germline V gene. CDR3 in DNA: TGTGCCAGCAGCGGGGCGGTGGCCATCGAGACCCAGTACTTC. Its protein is CASSGAVAIETQYF.

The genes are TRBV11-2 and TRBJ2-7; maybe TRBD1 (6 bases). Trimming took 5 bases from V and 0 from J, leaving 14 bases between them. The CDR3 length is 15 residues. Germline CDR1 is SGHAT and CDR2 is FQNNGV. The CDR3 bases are TGTGCCAGCAGCGTCAACAGGGAGAGCTCCTACGAGCAGTACTTC. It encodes CASSVNRESSYEQYF. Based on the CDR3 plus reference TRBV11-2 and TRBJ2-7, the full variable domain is EAGVAQSPRYKIIEKRQSVAFWCNPISGHATLYWYQQILGQGPKLLIQFQNNGVVDDSQLPKDRFSAERLKGVDSTLKIQPAKLEDSAVYLCASSVNRESSYEQYFGPGTRLTVT.

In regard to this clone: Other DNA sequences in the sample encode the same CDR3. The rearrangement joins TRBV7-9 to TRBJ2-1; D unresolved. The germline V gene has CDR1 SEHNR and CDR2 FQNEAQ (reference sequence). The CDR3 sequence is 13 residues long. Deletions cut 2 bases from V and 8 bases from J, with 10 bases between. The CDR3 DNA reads TGTGCCAGCAGCTTATCTGAGGCCGATGAGCAGTTCTTC. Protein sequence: CASSLSEADEQFF.

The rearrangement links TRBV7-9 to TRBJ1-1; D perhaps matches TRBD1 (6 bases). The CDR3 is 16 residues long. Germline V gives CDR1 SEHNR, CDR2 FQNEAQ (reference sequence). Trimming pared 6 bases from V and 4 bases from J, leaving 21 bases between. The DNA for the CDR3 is TGTGCCAGCAGGCCATCCATAACAGGGTCGGGCACTGAAGCTTTCTTT. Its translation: CASRPSITGSGTEAFF.

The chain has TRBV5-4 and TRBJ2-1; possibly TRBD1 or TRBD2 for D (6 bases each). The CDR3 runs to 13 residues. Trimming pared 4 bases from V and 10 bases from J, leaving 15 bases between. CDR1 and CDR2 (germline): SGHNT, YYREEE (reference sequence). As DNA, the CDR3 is TGTGCCAGCAGCCCCCTAGGGGGGAGCGAGCAGTTCTTC. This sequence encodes CASSPLGGSEQFF.

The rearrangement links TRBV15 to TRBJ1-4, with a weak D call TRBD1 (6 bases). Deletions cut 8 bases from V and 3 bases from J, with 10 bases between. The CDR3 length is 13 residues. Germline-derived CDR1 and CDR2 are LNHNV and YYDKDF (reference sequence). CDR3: CATSRGPNEKLFF. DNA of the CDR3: TGTGCCACCTCCCGGGGGCCTAATGAAAAACTGTTTTTT.

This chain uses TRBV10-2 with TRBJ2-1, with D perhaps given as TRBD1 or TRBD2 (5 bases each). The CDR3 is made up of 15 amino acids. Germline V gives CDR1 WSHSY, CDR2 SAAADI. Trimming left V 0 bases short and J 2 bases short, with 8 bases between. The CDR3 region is CASSESSGPYNEQFF. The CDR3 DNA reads TGCGCCAGCAGTGAGTCTTCGGGACCCTACAATGAGCAGTTCTTC.